A selection of T cell receptor beta chains follows, all from one sample in a study of blood T cell repertoires in COVID-19. The assay was immunoSEQ multiplex PCR, and TCRdb's table has in-frame clones only and misses some. The table shows approximately 250,000 clones, with roughly 88% occurring only once. Sequenced: peripheral blood. The receptors were sampled from a woman older than 75 with COVID-19, enrolled during active disease. Each CDR3 is given with its conserved first and last residue. D genes are given only for firm matches.

cdr3_length v_call d_call cdr3_aa
17 TRBV29-1 TRBD2 CSVDGTSGGFGTDTQYF
15 TRBV5-1 - CASSLARGSGPEAFF
14 TRBV7-2 - CASSLRQTNTEAFF
16 TRBV7-9 - CASSPASRTYNSPLHF
16 TRBV19 TRBD1 CASSSGQGLSGNTIYF
13 TRBV5-1 - CASSPGQMYGYTF
13 TRBV7-2 - CASAQGFTQPQHF
13 TRBV18 - CASSGGFTDTQYF
15 TRBV4-3 TRBD1 CASRAGDSMNTEAFF
17 TRBV5-1 TRBD1 CASRRQGATLSTDTQYF
16 TRBV18 TRBD2 CASSPLAGPITDTQYF
13 TRBV7-9 - CASSPTGNYGYTF